This TCR beta chain was recorded in a study of regulatory T cells in long-lasting Graves disease. The time point here: persistent/refractory GD, antithyroid drugs over 5 years with positive TRAb. Scientists built the TCR library using RNA that was extracted from PBMCs. This clonotype was recorded many times. CDR3 length: 12 residues. Looked up from germline, CDR1 is MDHEN and CDR2 is SYDVKM. The ends were cut back, 4 bases at V and 10 bases at J, with 11 bases in the middle. TCR beta libraries were built with iRepertoire HTBI primers and Arm-PCR of CDR3 regions. Each CDR3 protein gets one entry after TCRdb re-called the multiplex PCR reads with MiXCR. The sample yields roughly 500,000 distinct CDR3 sequences, 20% seen once.

The starting material was peripheral blood mononuclear cells (PBMCs), obtained when the disease was refractory, from a patient treated with antithyroid drugs. The clonotype comes from a female donor with Graves disease. The V gene is TRBV28, the J gene TRBJ2-4; tentative D call: TRBD1 (5 bases). The CDR3 here is CASSSQGWIQYF. The DNA for the CDR3 is TGTGCCAGCAGTTCGCAGGGATGGATTCAGTACTTC.